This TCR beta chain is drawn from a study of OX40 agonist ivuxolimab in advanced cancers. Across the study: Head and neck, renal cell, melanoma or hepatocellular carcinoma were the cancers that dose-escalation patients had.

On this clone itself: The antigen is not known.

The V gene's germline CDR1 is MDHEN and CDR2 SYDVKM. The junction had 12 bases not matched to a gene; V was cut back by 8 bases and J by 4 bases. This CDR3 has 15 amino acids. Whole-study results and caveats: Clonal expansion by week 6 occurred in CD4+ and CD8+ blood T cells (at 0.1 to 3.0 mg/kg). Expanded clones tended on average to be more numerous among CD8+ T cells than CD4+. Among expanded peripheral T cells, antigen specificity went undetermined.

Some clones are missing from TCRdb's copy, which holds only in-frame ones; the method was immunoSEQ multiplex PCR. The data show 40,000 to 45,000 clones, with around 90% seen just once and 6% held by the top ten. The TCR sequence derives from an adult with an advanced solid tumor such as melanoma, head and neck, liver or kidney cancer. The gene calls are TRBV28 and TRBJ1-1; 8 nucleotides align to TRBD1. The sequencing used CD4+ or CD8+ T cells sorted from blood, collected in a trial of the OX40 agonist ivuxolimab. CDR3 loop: CASGVTRTGSTEAFF. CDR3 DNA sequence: TGTGCCAGCGGAGTAACGAGGACAGGGTCCACTGAAGCTTTCTTT.